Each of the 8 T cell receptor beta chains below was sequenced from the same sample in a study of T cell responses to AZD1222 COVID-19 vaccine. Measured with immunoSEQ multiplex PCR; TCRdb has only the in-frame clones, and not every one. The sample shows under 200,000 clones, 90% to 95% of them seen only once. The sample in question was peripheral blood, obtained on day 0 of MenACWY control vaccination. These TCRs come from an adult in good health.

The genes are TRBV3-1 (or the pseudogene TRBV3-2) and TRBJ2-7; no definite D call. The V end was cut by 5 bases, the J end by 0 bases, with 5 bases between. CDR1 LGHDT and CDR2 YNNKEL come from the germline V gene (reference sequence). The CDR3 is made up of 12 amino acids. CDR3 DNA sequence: TGTGCCAGCAGCGACCGCTCCTACGAGCAGTACTTC. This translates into CASSDRSYEQYF.

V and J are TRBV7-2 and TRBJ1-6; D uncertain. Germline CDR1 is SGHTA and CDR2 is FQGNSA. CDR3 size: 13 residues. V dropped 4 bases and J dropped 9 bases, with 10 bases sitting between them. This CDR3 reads CASSSPVTSPLHF. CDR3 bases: TGTGCCAGCAGCTCGCCGGTAACTTCACCCCTCCACTTT.

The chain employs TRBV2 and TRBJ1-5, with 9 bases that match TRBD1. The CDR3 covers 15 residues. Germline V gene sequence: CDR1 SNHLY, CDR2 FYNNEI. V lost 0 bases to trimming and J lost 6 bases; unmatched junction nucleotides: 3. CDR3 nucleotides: TGTGCCAGCAGTGAAGCGGGACAGGGCGGTCAGCCCCAGCATTTT. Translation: CASSEAGQGGQPQHF.

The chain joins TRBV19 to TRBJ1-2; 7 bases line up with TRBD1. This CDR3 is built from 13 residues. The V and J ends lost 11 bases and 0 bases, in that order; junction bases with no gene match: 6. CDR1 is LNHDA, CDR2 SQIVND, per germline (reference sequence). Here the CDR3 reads CAGSGGANYGYTF. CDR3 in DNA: TGTGCCGGATCAGGGGGAGCTAACTATGGCTACACCTTC.

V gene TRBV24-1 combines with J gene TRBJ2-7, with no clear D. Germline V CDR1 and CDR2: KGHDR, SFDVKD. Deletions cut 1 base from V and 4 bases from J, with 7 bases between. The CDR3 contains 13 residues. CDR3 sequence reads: CATSDFSEYEQYF. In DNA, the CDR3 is TGTGCCACCAGTGATTTTTCGGAATACGAGCAGTACTTC.

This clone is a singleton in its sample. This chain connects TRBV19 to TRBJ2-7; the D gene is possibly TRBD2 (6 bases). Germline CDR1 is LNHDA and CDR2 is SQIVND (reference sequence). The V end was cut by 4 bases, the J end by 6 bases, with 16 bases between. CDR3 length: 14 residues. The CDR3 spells CASSSVRDSSEQYF. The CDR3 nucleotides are TGTGCCAGTAGTAGCGTCCGGGACTCTTCCGAGCAGTACTTC.

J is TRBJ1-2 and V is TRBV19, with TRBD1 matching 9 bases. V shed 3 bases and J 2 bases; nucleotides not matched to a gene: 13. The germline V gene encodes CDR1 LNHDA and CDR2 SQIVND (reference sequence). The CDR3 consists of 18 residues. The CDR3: CASSMPGQGSLRNYGYTF. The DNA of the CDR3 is TGTGCCAGTAGTATGCCAGGACAGGGGTCGCTCCGGAACTATGGCTACACCTTC.

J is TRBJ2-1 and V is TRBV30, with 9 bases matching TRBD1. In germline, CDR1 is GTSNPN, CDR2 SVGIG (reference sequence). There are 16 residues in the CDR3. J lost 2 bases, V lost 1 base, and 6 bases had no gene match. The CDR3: CAWSAWHRGPYNEQFF. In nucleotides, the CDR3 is TGTGCCTGGAGTGCCTGGCACAGGGGGCCCTACAATGAGCAGTTCTTC.